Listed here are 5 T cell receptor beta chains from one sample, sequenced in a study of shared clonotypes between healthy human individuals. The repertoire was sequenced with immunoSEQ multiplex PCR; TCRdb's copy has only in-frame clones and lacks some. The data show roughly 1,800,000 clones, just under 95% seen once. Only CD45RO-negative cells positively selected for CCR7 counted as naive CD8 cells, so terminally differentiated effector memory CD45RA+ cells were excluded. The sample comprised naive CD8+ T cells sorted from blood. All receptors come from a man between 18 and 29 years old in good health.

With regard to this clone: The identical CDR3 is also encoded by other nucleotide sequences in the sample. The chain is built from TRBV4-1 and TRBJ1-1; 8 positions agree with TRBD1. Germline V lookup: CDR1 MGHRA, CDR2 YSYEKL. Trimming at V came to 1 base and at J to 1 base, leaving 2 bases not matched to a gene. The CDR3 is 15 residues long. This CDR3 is CASSQVQGGNTEAFF. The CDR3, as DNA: TGCGCCAGCAGCCAAGTACAGGGGGGGAACACTGAAGCTTTCTTT.

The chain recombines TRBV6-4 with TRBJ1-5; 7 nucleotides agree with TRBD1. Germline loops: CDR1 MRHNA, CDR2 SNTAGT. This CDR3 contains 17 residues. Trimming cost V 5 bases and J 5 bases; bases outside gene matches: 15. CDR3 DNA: TGTGCCAGCAGTAAGGGACAGCCGGCAAACGACCATCAGCCCCAGCATTTT. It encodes CASSKGQPANDHQPQHF.

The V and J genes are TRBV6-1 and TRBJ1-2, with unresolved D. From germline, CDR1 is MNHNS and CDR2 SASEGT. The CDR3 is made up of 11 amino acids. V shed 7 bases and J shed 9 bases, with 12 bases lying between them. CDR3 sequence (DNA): TGTGCCAGCACCGAGGCGGCAAGCTACACCTTC. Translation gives CASTEAASYTF.

The CDR3 is CASSAGELFF. CDR3 in DNA: TGTGCCAGCAGTGCTGGGGAGCTGTTTTTT. The chain couples TRBV7-2 to TRBJ2-2; D unresolved. The CDR3 length is 10 residues. V shed 6 bases and J shed 8 bases, with 4 bases lying between them. Germline assignment: CDR1 SGHTA and CDR2 FQGNSA.

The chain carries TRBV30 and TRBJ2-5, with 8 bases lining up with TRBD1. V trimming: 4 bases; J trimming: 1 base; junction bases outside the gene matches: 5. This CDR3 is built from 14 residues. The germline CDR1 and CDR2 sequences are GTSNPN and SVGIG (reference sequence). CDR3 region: CAWNPTGGQETQYF. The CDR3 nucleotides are TGTGCCTGGAACCCCACAGGGGGCCAAGAGACCCAGTACTTC.